This T cell receptor beta chain was profiled in a study of T-cell memory formation after mild COVID-19. Sample barcodes and UMIs were carried by the TCR alpha and TCR beta cDNA libraries that 5'RACE generated with constant-segment primers. A single record per CDR3 protein comes from TCRdb applying MiXCR to the 5' RACE reads. The table lists about 620,000 distinct CDR3 sequences, under 20% of them singletons, with 12% in the top ten. The CDR3 sequence is 14 residues long. Germline V gene data show CDR1 as LNHNV and CDR2 as YYDKDF (reference sequence). The V and J ends lost 0 bases and 1 base respectively, with 7 bases between them. Findings and caveats of the study: Contracting clones, day 15 to 85, had balanced CD4/CD8, and later expanders favored CD4+. Contracting CD8+ clones were enriched in EMRA, CD4+ mainly in CM and EM. Several responding clones turned up in pre-infection memory, indicating that cross-reactive memory may have taken part.

This clonotype came up a few times. Its specificity is unknown. The V call is TRBV15, the J call TRBJ2-7; D is ambiguous. The TCR comes from an adult woman who had mild COVID-19 (a few samples of this study predate the infection). Cell type and time point are not known. The sample consisted of PBMCs or a T cell subset sorted from them (not recorded which). CDR3: CATSREVGSYEQYF. CDR3 nucleotides: TGTGCCACCAGCAGAGAAGTAGGGTCCTACGAGCAGTACTTC.